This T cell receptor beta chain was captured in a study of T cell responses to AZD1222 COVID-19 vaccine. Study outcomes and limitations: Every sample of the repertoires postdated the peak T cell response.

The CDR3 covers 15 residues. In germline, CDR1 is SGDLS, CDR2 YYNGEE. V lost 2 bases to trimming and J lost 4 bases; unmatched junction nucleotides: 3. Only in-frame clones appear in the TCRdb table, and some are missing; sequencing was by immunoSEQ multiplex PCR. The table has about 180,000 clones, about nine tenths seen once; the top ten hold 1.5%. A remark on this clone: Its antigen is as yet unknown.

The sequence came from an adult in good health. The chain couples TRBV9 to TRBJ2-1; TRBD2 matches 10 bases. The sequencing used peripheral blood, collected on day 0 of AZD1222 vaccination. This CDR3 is CASSVGTSAYNEQFF. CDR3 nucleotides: TGTGCCAGCAGCGTCGGGACTAGCGCTTACAATGAGCAGTTCTTC.